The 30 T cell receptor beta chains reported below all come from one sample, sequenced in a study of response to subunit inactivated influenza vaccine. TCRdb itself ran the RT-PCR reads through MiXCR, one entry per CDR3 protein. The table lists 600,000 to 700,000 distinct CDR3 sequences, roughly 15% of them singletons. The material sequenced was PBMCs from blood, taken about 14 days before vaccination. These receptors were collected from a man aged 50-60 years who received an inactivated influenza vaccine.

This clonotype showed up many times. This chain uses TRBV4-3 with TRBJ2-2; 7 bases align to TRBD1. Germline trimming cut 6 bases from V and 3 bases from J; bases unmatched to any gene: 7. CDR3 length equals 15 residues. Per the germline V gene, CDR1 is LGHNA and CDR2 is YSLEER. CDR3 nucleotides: TGCGCCAGCAGTACAGGGGAGTTGGACACCGGGGAGCTGTTTTTT. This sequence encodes CASSTGELDTGELFF.

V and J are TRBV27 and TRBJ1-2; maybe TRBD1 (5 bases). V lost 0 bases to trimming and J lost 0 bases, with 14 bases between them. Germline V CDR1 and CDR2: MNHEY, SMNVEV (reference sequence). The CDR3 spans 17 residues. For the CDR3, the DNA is TGTGCCAGCAGTTTATCGAAAGGACACGGATCTAACTATGGCTACACCTTC. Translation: CASSLSKGHGSNYGYTF.

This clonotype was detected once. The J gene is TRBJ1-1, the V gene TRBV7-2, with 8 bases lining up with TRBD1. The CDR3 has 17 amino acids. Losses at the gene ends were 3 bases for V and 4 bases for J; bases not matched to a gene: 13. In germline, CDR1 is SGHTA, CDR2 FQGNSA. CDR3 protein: CASSFKSRTGWVTEAFF. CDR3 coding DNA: TGTGCCAGCAGCTTTAAATCCCGGACAGGGTGGGTCACTGAAGCTTTCTTT.

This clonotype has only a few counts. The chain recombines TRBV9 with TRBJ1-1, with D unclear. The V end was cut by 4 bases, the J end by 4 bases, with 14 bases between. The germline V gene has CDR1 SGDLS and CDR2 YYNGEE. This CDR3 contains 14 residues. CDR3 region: CASSPTPMSTEAFF. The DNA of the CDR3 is TGTGCCAGCAGCCCAACTCCCATGAGCACTGAAGCTTTCTTT.

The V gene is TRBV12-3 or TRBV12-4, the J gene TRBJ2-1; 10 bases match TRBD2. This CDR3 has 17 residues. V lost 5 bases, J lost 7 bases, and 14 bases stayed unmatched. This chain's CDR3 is CASSVQVGAGGWNEQFF. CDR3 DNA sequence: TGTGCCAGCAGTGTCCAGGTCGGAGCGGGGGGGTGGAATGAGCAGTTCTTC.

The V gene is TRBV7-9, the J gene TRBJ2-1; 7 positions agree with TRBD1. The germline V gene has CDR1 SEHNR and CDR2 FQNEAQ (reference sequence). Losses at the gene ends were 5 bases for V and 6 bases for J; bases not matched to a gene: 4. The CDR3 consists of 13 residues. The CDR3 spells CASSQTGSNEQFF. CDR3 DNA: TGTGCCAGCAGCCAGACAGGGTCCAATGAGCAGTTCTTC.

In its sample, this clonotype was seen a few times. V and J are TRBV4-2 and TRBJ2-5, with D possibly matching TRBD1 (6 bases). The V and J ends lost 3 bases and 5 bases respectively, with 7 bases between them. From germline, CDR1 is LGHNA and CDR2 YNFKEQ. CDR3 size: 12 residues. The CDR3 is CASSHRGETQYF. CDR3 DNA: TGTGCCAGCAGCCACAGGGGCGAGACCCAGTACTTC.

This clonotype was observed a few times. The CDR3 DNA reads TGTGCCAGCAAAGCGGAGGGGAACACTGAAGCTTTCTTT. Protein sequence: CASKAEGNTEAFF. J is TRBJ1-1 and V is TRBV6-1, with D unresolved. V gave up 7 bases and J gave up 1 base, with 10 bases separating them. Germline V gene lookup returns CDR1 MNHNS and CDR2 SASEGT. The CDR3 extends over 13 amino acids.

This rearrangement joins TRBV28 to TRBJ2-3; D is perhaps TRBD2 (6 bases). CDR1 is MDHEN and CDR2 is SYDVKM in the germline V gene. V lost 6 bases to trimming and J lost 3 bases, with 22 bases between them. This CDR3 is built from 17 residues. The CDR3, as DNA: TGTGCCAGCAGGGGGGAACGGGAGAGGATATATACAGATACGCAGTATTTT. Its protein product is CASRGERERIYTDTQYF.

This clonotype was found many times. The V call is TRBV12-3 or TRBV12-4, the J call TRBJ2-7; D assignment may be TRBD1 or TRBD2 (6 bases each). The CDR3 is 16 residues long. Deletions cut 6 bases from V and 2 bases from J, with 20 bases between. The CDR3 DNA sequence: TGTGCCAGCAGCCGATTACTAGGGGGGCTTGCCTACGAGCAGTACTTC. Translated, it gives CASSRLLGGLAYEQYF.

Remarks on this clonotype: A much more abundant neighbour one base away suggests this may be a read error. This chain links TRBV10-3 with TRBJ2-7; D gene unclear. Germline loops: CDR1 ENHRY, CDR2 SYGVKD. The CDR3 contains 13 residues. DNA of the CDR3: TGTGCCGTCAGTACACAACAAACCTACGAGCAGTACTTC. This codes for CAVSTQQTYEQYF.

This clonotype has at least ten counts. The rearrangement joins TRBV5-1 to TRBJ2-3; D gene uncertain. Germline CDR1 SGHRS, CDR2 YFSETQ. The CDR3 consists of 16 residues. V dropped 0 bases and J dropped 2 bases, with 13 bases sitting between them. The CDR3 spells CASSLESATPTDTQYF. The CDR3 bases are TGCGCCAGCAGCTTGGAATCTGCCACCCCCACAGATACGCAGTATTTT.

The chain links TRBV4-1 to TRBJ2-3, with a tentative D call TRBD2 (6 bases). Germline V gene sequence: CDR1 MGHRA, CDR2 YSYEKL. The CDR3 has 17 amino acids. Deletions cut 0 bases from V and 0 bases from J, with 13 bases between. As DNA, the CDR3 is TGCGCCAGCAGCCAAGAAGGGGTAGCGGCTAGCACAGATACGCAGTATTTT. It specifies CASSQEGVAASTDTQYF.

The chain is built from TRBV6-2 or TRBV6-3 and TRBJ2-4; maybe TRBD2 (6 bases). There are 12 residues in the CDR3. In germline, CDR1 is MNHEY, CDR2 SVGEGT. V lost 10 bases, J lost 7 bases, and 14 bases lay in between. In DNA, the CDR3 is TGTGCCACGAGCCGCGGGGATAACATTCAGTACTTC. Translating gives CATSRGDNIQYF.

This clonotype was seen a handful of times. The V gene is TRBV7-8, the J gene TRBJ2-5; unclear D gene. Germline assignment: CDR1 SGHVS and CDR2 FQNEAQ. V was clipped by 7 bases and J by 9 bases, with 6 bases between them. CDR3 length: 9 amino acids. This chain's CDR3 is CASNRSQYF. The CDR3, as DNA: TGTGCCAGCAACCGGTCCCAGTACTTC. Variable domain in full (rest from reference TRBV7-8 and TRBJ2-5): GAGVSQSPRYKVAKRGQDVALRCDPISGHVSLFWYQQALGQGPEFLTYFQNEAQLDKSGLPSDRFFAERPEGSVSTLKIQRTQQEDSAVYLCASNRSQYFGPGTRLLVL.

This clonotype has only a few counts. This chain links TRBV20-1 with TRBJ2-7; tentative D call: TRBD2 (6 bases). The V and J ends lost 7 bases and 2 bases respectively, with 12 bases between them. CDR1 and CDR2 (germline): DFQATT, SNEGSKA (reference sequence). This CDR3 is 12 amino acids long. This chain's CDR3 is CSVGRDPYEQYF. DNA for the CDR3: TGCAGTGTGGGGCGGGACCCCTACGAGCAGTACTTC.

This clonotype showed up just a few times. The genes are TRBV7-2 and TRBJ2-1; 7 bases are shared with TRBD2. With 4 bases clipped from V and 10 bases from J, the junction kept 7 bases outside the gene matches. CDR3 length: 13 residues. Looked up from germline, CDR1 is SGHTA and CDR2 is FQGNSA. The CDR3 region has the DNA TGTGCCAGCAGCTCCCAGCGGGAAGGAGAGCAGTTCTTC. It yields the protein CASSSQREGEQFF.

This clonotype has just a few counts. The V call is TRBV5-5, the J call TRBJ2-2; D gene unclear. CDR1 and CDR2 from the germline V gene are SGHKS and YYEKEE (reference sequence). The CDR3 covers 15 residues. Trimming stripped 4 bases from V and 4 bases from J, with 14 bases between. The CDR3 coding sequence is TGTGCCAGCAGCAACTCAGCAGCGCTCACCGGGGAGCTGTTTTTT. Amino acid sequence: CASSNSAALTGELFF.

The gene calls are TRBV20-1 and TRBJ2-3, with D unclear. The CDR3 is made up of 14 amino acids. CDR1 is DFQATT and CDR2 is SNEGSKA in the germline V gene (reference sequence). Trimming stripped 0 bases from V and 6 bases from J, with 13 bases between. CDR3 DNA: TGCAGTGCTAGAGAGGGCCCCGCCTGGGATACGCAGTATTTT. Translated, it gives CSAREGPAWDTQYF.

The CDR3 DNA is TGTGCCAGCAGCCAAGACTTGACGTCGGGGGGCGAGGGCTACACCTTC. Protein sequence: CASSQDLTSGGEGYTF. The chain carries TRBV3-1 and TRBJ1-2, with a weak D call TRBD1 (6 bases). Germline V gives CDR1 LGHDT, CDR2 YNNKEL (reference sequence). V lost 0 bases and J lost 8, with 19 bases in between. The CDR3 runs 16 residues.

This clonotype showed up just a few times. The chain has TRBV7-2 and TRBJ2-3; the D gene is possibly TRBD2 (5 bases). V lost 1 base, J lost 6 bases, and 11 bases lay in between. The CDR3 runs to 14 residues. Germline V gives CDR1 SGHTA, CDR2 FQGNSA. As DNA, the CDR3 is TGTGCCAGCAGCTTAGTCGGGGTATTGGATACGCAGTATTTT. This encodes CASSLVGVLDTQYF.

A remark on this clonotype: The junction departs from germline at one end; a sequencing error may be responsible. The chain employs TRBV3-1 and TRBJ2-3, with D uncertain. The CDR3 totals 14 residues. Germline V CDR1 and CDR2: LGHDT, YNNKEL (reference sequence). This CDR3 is CASRQGFGTDTQYF. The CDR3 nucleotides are TGTGCCAGCAGGCAAGGGTTTGGCACAGATACGCAGTATTTT.

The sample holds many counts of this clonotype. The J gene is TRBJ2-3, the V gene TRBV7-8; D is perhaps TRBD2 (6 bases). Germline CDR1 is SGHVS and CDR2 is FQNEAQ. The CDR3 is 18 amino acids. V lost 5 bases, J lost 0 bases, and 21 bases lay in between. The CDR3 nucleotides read TGTGCCAGCAGCAGCACCCGGGACTCCCCGGGTAGCACAGATACGCAGTATTTT. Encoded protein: CASSSTRDSPGSTDTQYF.

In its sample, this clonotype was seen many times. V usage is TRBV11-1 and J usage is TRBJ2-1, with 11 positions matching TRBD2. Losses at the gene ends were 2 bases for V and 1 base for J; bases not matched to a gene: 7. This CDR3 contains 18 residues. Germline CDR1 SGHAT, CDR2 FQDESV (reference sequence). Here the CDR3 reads CASSLRGTSGSSYNEQFF. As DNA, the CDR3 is TGTGCCAGCAGCTTAAGAGGGACTAGCGGTAGTTCCTACAATGAGCAGTTCTTC.

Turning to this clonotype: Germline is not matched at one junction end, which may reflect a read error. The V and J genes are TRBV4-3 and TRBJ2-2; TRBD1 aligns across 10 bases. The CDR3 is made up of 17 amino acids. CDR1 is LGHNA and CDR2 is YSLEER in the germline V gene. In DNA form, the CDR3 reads TGCGCCAGCAGCAACCGGGACAGGGGTCGTTCCCCCGGGGTGCTGTTTTTT. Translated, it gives CASSNRDRGRSPGVLFF.

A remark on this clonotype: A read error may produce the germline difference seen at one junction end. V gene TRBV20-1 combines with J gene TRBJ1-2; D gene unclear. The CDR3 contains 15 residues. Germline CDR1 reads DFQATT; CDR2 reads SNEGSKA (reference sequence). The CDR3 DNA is TGCATTGCTAGAGATCTGCTGGGGTCTAACTATGGCTACACCTTC. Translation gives CIARDLLGSNYGYTF.

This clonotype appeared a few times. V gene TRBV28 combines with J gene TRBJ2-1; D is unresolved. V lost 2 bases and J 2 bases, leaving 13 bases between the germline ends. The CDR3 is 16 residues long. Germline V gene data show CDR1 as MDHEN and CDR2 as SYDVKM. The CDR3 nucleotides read TGTGCCAGCAGTTTAAACTCCCTTCAGCCCTACAATGAGCAGTTCTTC. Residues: CASSLNSLQPYNEQFF. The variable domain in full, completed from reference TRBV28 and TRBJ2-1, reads DVKVTQSSRYLVKRTGEKVFLECVQDMDHENMFWYRQDPGLGLRLIYFSYDVKMKEKGDIPEGYSVSREKKERFSLILESASTNQTSMYLCASSLNSLQPYNEQFFGPGTRLTVL.

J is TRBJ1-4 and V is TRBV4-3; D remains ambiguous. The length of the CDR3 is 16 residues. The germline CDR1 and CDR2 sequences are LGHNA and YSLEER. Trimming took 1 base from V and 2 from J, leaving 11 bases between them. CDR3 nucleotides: TGCGCCAGCAGCCAAGGAGCGAGTGGCACTAATGAAAAACTGTTTTTT. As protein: CASSQGASGTNEKLFF.

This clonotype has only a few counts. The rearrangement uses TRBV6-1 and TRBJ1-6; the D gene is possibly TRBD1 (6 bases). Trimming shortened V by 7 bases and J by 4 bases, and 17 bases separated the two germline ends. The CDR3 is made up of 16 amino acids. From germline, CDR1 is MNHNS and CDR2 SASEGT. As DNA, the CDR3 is TGTGCCAGCAAGGTCTCAGGGGCCGGGTATAATTCACCCCTCCACTTT. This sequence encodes CASKVSGAGYNSPLHF.

CDR3 DNA: TGCAGCGTTGGGACTAGCGGTGGGCCCAATGAGCAGTTCTTC. Amino acid sequence: CSVGTSGGPNEQFF. V and J are TRBV29-1 and TRBJ2-1; TRBD2 matches at 10 bases. CDR3 size: 14 residues. With 4 bases clipped from V and 6 bases from J, the junction kept 6 bases outside the gene matches. The germline V gene has CDR1 SQVTM and CDR2 ANQGSEA.